This T cell receptor beta chain derives from a study of blood T cells in healthy people across ages. The wider study: Template switching recovered approximately one barcoded beta molecule for every two T cells.

This clonotype has only one observation. Its antigen is undetermined. A second about 7 to 11 cycle PCR used barcoded and J-beta primers. TCRdb processed the 5' RACE reads anew with MiXCR; each CDR3 protein has one entry. The profile shows around 1.5 million distinct CDR3 sequences, 35% to 45% of them singletons. Overall study findings and caveats: Higher diversity, along with more naive CD4+ cells, distinguished long-lived donors from aged donors. Conclusively comparing naive with antigen-experienced cells was impossible with unsorted PBMCs.

CDR1 and CDR2 from the germline V gene are SGHTA and FQGNSA. V lost 4 bases and J lost 11, with 21 bases in between. The CDR3 length is 15 residues. The J gene is TRBJ2-1, the V gene TRBV7-2; D perhaps matches TRBD1 (6 bases). Input material: blood. This receptor was taken from a woman younger than 35 in good health. CDR3 coding DNA: TGTGCCAGCAGCTGGGACACTACTTCCGGGAAACAGCAGTTCTTC. Its protein product is CASSWDTTSGKQQFF.